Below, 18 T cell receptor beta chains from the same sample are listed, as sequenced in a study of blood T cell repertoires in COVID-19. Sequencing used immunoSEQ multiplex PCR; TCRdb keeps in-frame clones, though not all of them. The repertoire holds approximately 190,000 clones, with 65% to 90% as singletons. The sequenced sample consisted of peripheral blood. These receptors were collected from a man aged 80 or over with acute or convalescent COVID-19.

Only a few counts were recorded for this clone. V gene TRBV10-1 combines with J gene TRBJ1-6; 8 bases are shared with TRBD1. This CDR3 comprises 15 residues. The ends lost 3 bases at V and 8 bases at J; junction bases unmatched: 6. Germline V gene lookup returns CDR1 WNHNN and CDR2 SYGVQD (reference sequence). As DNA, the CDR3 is TGCGCCAGCAGTGAAACGGTCAGGGGGCATTCACCCCTCCACTTT. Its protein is CASSETVRGHSPLHF.

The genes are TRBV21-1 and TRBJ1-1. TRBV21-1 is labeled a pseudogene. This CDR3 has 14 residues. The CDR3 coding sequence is TGTGCCAGCAGGGGAAGAGGACTGACCTATGAAGCTTTCTTT. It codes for CASRGRGLTYEAFF.

CDR3 nucleotide sequence: TGTGCCAGCAGCCAAGTAAAAGAGACCCAGTACTTC. Translated: CASSQVKETQYF. This chain uses TRBV3-1 (or the pseudogene TRBV3-2) with TRBJ2-5; D remains ambiguous. The CDR3 has 12 amino acids. Trimming took off 1 base at V and 3 bases at J, with 3 bases between the two ends. Germline CDR1 reads LGHDT; CDR2 reads YNNKEL (reference sequence).

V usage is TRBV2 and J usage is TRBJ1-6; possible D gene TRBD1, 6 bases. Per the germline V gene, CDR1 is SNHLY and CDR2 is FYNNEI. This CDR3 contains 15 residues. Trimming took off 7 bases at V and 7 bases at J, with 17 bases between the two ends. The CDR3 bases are TGTGCCAGCATAGGGGGAGGGGTGACAAATTCACCCCTCCACTTT. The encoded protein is CASIGGGVTNSPLHF. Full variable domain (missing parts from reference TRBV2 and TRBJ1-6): EPEVTQTPSHQVTQMGQEVILRCVPISNHLYFYWYRQILGQKVEFLVSFYNNEISEKSEIFDDQFSVERPDGSNFTLKIRSTKLEDSAMYFCASIGGGVTNSPLHFGNGTRLTVT.

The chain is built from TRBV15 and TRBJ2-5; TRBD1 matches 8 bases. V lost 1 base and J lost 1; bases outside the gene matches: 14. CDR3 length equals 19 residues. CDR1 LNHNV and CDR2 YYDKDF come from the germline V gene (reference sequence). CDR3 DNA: TGTGCCACCAGCAGAGGGGTCGTAGACAGGGGCGCCAGCCAAGAGACCCAGTACTTC. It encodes CATSRGVVDRGASQETQYF.

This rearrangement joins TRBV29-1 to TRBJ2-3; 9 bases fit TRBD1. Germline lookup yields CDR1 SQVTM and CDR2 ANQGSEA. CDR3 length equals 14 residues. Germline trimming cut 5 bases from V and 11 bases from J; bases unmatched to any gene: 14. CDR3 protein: CSVKGATGGEVQYF. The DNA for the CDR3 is TGCAGCGTTAAAGGTGCGACAGGGGGGGAAGTGCAGTATTTT.

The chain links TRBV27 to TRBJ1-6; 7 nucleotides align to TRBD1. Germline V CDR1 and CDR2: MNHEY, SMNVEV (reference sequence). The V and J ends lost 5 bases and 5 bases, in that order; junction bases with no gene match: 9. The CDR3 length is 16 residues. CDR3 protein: CASSLRDSLNNSPLHF. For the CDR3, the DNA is TGTGCCAGCAGTCTACGGGACAGCCTTAATAATTCACCCCTCCACTTT.

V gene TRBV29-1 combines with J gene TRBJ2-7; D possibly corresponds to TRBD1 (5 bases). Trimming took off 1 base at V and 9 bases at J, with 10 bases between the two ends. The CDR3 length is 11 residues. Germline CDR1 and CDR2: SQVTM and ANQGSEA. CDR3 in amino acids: CSVEAQGGQYV. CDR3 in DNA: TGCAGCGTTGAAGCCCAGGGTGGGCAGTACGTC.

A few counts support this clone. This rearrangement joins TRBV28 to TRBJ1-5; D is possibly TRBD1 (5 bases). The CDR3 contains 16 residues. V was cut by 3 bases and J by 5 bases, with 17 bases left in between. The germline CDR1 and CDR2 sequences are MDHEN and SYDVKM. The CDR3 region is CASSLAGTPGDQPQHF. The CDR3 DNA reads TGTGCCAGCAGTTTGGCCGGGACCCCGGGGGATCAGCCCCAGCATTTT.

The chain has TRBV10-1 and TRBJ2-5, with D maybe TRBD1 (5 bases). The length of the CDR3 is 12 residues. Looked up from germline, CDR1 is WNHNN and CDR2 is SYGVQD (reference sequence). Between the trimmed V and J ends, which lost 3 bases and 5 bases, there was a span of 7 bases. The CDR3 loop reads CASSEPGETQYF. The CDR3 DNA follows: TGCGCCAGCAGTGAACCAGGGGAGACCCAGTACTTC.

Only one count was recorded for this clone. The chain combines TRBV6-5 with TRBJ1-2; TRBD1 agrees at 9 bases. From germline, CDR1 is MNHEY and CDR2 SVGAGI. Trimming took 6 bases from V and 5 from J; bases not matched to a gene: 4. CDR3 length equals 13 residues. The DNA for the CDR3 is TGTGCCAGCAGAGGGACAGGGCTGTATGGCTACACCTTC. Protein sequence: CASRGTGLYGYTF.

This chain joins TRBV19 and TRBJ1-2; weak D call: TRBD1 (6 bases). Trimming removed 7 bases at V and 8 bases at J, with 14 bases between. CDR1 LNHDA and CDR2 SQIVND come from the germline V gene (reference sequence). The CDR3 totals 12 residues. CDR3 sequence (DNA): TGTGCCAGTAAAGGCAGGGGCGACGGCTACACCTTC. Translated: CASKGRGDGYTF. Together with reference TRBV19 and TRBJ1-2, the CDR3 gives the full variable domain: DGGITQSPKYLFRKEGQNVTLSCEQNLNHDAMYWYRQDPGQGLRLIYYSQIVNDFQKGDIAEGYSVSREKKESFPLTVTSAQKNPTAFYLCASKGRGDGYTFGSGTRLTVV.

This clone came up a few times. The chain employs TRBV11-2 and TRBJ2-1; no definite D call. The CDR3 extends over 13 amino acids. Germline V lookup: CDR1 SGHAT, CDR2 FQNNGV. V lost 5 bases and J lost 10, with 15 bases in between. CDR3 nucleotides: TGTGCCAGCAGCACCTCGCAACCTGGCGAGCAGTTCTTC. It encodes CASSTSQPGEQFF.

Here the CDR3 reads CASSVGSNTEAFF. The CDR3, as DNA: TGTGCCAGCAGCGTGGGGAGCAACACTGAAGCTTTCTTT. V usage is TRBV9 and J usage is TRBJ1-1; D uncertain. V was pared by 2 bases and J by 2 bases, with 7 bases between. CDR1 is SGDLS and CDR2 is YYNGEE in the germline V gene. There are 13 residues in the CDR3.

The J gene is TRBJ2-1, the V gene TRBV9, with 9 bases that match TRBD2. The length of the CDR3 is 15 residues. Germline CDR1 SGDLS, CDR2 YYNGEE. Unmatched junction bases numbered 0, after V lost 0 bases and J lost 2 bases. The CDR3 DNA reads TGTGCCAGCAGCGTAGTAGCGGGAGCCTACAATGAGCAGTTCTTC. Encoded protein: CASSVVAGAYNEQFF.

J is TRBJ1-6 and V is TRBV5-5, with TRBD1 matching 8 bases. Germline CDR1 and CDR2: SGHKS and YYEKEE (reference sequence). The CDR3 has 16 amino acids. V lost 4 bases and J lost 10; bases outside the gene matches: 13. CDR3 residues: CASSVQWTGTNSPLHF. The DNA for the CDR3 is TGTGCCAGCAGCGTCCAATGGACAGGGACTAACTCACCCCTCCACTTT. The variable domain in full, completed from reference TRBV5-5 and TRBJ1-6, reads DAGVTQSPTHLIKTRGQQVTLRCSPISGHKSVSWYQQVLGQGPQFIFQYYEKEERGRGNFPDRFSARQFPNYSSELNVNALLLGDSALYLCASSVQWTGTNSPLHFGNGTRLTVT.

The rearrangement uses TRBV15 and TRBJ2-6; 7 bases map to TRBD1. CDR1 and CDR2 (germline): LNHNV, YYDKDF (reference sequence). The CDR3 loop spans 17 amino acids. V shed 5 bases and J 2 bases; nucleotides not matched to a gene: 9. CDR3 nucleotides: TGTGCCACCAGCGAGGGACAGAGGGCGCCTGGGGCCAACGTCCTGACTTTC. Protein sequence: CATSEGQRAPGANVLTF.

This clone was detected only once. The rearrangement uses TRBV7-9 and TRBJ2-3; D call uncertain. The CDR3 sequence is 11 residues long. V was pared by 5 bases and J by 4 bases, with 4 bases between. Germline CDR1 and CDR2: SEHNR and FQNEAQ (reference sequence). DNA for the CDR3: TGTGCCAGCAGCCAGGCAGATACGCAGTATTTT. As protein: CASSQADTQYF.